This entry features one T cell receptor (beta chain) sequence. The antigen it binds to is not known. The input lacks base qualities; no much larger clone sits a single base away. V lost 6 bases and J lost 0 bases, and the count of bases not matched to a germline gene is 3. The CDR3 contains 15 residues, cysteine and phenylalanine counted. Only the CDR3 DNA stays, 45 bases, in frame from base 1. In the germline V gene, CDR1 corresponds to MDHEN and CDR2 to SYDVKM. This sample was included in a study of cytomegalovirus exposure and HLA in healthy donors (dated by TCRdb to 2016 to 2017). For the wider study: According to a later analysis, the 120 or so validation repertoires were produced on the same platform as the approximately 600 repertoires of the first cohort. The study aimed to test whether signatures of past pathogen exposure could be identified by cataloging public T cell receptors. Besides the first cohort of 666 subjects, a separate validation cohort made up of about 120 different subjects was used. The study combined high-throughput TCR immunosequencing, statistical association of individual TCRs with disease status, and machine learning to predict cytomegalovirus infection status.

Separate from the approximately 700-subject first cohort, the validation cohort of 120 subjects was the group to which the donors belonged. Study-wide findings and limitations: In both the original and validation cohorts, the classifier was reported to diagnose cytomegalovirus status with high specificity and sensitivity. A later analysis had no HLA typing for the validation cohort, so co-occurrence there was scored across all 110 or so repertoires. The authors suggested that the approach could potentially be generalized to other disease states and immunological phenotypes. In vitro tests confirmed that a few of the cytomegalovirus-associated TCR beta chains recognize cytomegalovirus antigens. While some public TCRs were present in many individuals, most TCR sequences turned up only very rarely across donors. The study listed approximately 150 TCR beta chains as associated with cytomegalovirus. Subsequent analysis determined that TCRs grouped into clusters in the first cohort also showed a tendency toward co-occurrence across the 120 validation repertoires, and about 93% of cluster scores exceeded 0.

Library generation was performed with the immunoSEQ multiplex PCR assay. In the source study's methods: A statistical classification framework was built for diagnosing cytomegalovirus status from the catalog of TCR beta chain sequences. Not all clones reach the TCRdb copy of this immuneACCESS table, which keeps in-frame sequences only. Checked studies attribute under half of the gap to unresolved V genes and leave the rest unexplained. The V and J calls and clone size come from that table; D and trimming were worked out from the DNA. The sample contains 85,000 to 120,000 clones, about 87% of them found a single time. The top ten clones comprise 1.8% of the sample.

This TCR was sampled from a woman aged 18-30 years in good health and CMV-seropositive. The sequence joins TRBV28 to TRBJ2-5; TRBD2 matches 11 bases in the middle. The source material was PBMCs. The DNA sequence is as follows: TGTGCCAGCAGATCTAGCGGGGGGCACCAAGAGACCCAGTACTTC. It translates as CASRSSGGHQETQYF.